Presented here are 23 T cell receptor beta chains from one specimen sequenced in a study of T-cell reconstitution after alpha-beta-depleted transplantation in children. Preparation of the TCRbeta library used unique molecular identifiers. TCRdb reprocessed the PCR reads via MiXCR and lists one record per CDR3 protein. The sample yields approximately 290,000 distinct CDR3 sequences, around a tenth seen once. Sequenced material: peripheral blood, taken 180 days after TCRalphabeta/CD19-depleted stem cell transplant. These receptors originate from a male patient between 2 and 10 years old who had a stem cell transplant for chronic granulomatous disease, so the T cells may come from the graft donor.

Ten or more counts support this clonotype. The chain recombines TRBV29-1 with TRBJ2-3; D ambiguous. The CDR3 sequence is 13 residues long. Germline CDR1 is SQVTM and CDR2 is ANQGSEA. V lost 3 bases and J 3 bases, leaving 10 bases between the germline ends. The CDR3, as DNA: TGCAGCGTTGATGCTCCCGGGACAGATACGCAGTATTTT. Amino acid sequence: CSVDAPGTDTQYF.

This clonotype was found many times. The chain couples TRBV5-1 to TRBJ2-2, with a tentative D call TRBD2 (6 bases). The length of the CDR3 is 14 residues. The ends were cut back, 0 bases at V and 6 bases at J, with 9 bases in the middle. CDR1 is SGHRS and CDR2 is YFSETQ in the germline V gene. Here the CDR3 reads CASSLAAGPGELFF. The CDR3 DNA follows: TGCGCCAGCAGCTTGGCCGCGGGGCCCGGGGAGCTGTTTTTT.

The table lists this clonotype with many counts. This chain links TRBV12-3 or TRBV12-4 with TRBJ1-5; D gene unclear. The CDR3 is made up of 14 amino acids. V lost 6 bases to trimming and J lost 3 bases, with 12 bases between them. The CDR3 DNA reads as TGTGCCAGCAGATCCGACGCGATCAATCAGCCCCAGCATTTT. Translation: CASRSDAINQPQHF.

This sequence joins TRBV19 and TRBJ2-3; possible D gene TRBD1, 5 bases. The V end lost 5 bases, the J end lost 4 bases, and 13 bases lay between the germline ends. The CDR3 totals 14 residues. Germline loops: CDR1 LNHDA, CDR2 SQIVND (reference sequence). The CDR3 loop is CASSDAGIADTQYF. The CDR3 DNA reads as TGTGCCAGTAGTGATGCAGGGATCGCAGATACGCAGTATTTT.

This clonotype was recorded many times. The chain carries TRBV5-1 and TRBJ1-6; TRBD1 aligns across 8 bases. The V gene end was trimmed by 3 bases and the J gene end by 7 bases; junction bases not matched to a gene: 0. There are 13 residues in the CDR3. The germline V gene encodes CDR1 SGHRS and CDR2 YFSETQ. CDR3: CASSWDRNSPLHF. CDR3 nucleotide sequence: TGCGCCAGCAGCTGGGACAGGAATTCACCCCTCCACTTT.

To note about this clonotype: A clone one base away is much larger, so this may be a read error. The gene calls are TRBV7-2 and TRBJ2-1; a weak D match, TRBD2 (6 bases). Germline CDR1 SGHTA, CDR2 FQGNSA. CDR3 size: 15 residues. The CDR3 bases are TGTGCCAGCAGCTTTGAACTAGCCGCGGGGAATGAGCAGCTCTTC. It yields the protein CASSFELAAGNEQLF.

This clonotype came up many times. The chain recombines TRBV24-1 with TRBJ2-1; tentatively, D is TRBD2 (7 bases). Germline V gene lookup returns CDR1 KGHDR and CDR2 SFDVKD. The CDR3 consists of 15 residues. V lost 9 bases, J lost 0 bases, and 14 bases lay in between. The DNA for the CDR3 is TGTGCCACCCAGAGGGGGGGGAGCTCCTACAATGAGCAGTTCTTC. It yields the protein CATQRGGSSYNEQFF.

This clonotype was observed many times. The chain carries TRBV5-5 and TRBJ1-5; D uncertain. CDR1 SGHKS and CDR2 YYEKEE come from the germline V gene (reference sequence). This CDR3 region has 13 residues. The ends were cut back, 2 bases at V and 5 bases at J, with 8 bases in the middle. CDR3 protein: CASSFTGYQPQHF. CDR3 sequence (DNA): TGTGCCAGCAGCTTCACGGGGTATCAGCCCCAGCATTTT.

As for this clonotype: The limits of the CDR3 on the DNA are not certain, so only TCRdb's listed CDR3 is given. V gene TRBV12-3 or TRBV12-4 combines with J gene TRBJ2-3; TRBD1, the D gene given by the table, was not confirmed from the DNA. The CDR3 length is 14 residues, termini included. The chain's CDR3 is CASSFGEGRDTQYF.

A note on this clonotype: A single base separates this from a much larger clone, so it may be a read error. The V and J genes are TRBV5-1 and TRBJ1-5; 10 bases align to TRBD1. The CDR3 is made up of 16 amino acids. Germline assignment: CDR1 SGHRS and CDR2 YFSETQ. The CDR3 nucleotides are TGCACCAGCAGCTTGGGCGGGACAGGGGCCAATCAGCCCCAGCATTTT. This sequence encodes CTSSLGGTGANQPQHF.

There are many counts of this clonotype. The rearrangement links TRBV4-2 to TRBJ2-7; 14 bases are a match to TRBD2. The V gene's germline CDR1 is LGHNA and CDR2 YNFKEQ. This CDR3 is built from 15 residues. V dropped 3 bases and J dropped 4; count of bases not matched to a gene: 2. CDR3 bases: TGTGCCAGCAGCCAGAGGACTAGCGGGGGGTACGAGCAGTACTTC. Residues: CASSQRTSGGYEQYF.

This clonotype occurred many times. The V gene is TRBV9, the J gene TRBJ2-6, with D unclear. The CDR3 is 15 residues long. Per the germline V gene, CDR1 is SGDLS and CDR2 is YYNGEE. V lost 4 bases and J lost 0, with 8 bases in between. The chain's CDR3 is CASSPHLSGANVLTF. Written as DNA, the CDR3 is TGTGCCAGCAGCCCCCACCTCTCTGGGGCCAACGTCCTGACTTTC.

This chain joins TRBV7-9 and TRBJ2-5, with 10 bases aligning to TRBD2. The CDR3 covers 16 residues. V lost 1 base to trimming and J lost 3 bases; unmatched junction nucleotides: 5. From germline, CDR1 is SEHNR and CDR2 FQNEAQ (reference sequence). The CDR3 protein is CASSLGAGGPEETQYF. The CDR3 bases are TGTGCCAGCAGCTTAGGAGCGGGAGGGCCGGAAGAGACCCAGTACTTC.

In its sample, this clonotype was seen many times. The chain links TRBV7-8 to TRBJ1-4, with 8 bases fitting TRBD1. Trimming at V came to 5 bases and at J to 7 bases, leaving 9 bases not matched to a gene. The CDR3 consists of 15 residues. CDR1 and CDR2 (germline): SGHVS, FQNEAQ. CDR3 DNA sequence: TGTGCCAGCAGCCACTCGGGGCAGGGGGCTGAAAAACTGTTTTTT. This codes for CASSHSGQGAEKLFF.

This clonotype was detected ten times or more. J is TRBJ1-6 and V is TRBV4-1; a possible D gene is TRBD1 (5 bases). V was cut by 0 bases and J by 8 bases, with 11 bases left in between. CDR1 and CDR2 (germline): MGHRA, YSYEKL. This CDR3 has 15 amino acids. CDR3 nucleotide sequence: TGCGCCAGCAGCCAAGATACGGGGCTGGATTCACCCCTCCACTTT. Protein product: CASSQDTGLDSPLHF.

This clonotype occurred many times. The chain carries TRBV12-3 or TRBV12-4 and TRBJ2-7; TRBD2 is a possible D gene (6 bases). The CDR3 contains 15 residues. Trimming shortened V by 0 bases and J by 4 bases, and 13 bases separated the two germline ends. The CDR3 DNA is TGTGCCAGCAGTTTAGCGGGGGGAGCATTTTACGAGCAGTACTTC. It is translated as CASSLAGGAFYEQYF.

This clonotype was seen many times. This sequence joins TRBV4-1 and TRBJ2-1, with 10 bases that match TRBD1. The CDR3 covers 15 residues. The junction had 6 bases not matched to a gene; V was cut back by 4 bases and J by 6 bases. Germline lookup yields CDR1 MGHRA and CDR2 YSYEKL. The CDR3 sequence: CASSPSRTGGNEQFF. CDR3 nucleotides: TGCGCCAGCAGCCCATCAAGGACAGGGGGCAATGAGCAGTTCTTC.

V and J are TRBV5-6 and TRBJ2-5; weak D call: TRBD2 (5 bases). CDR1 is SGHDT and CDR2 is YYEEEE in the germline V gene. The CDR3 spans 16 residues. V was pared by 4 bases and J by 0 bases, with 16 bases between. The CDR3 region has the DNA TGTGCCAGCAGCCCCGGACTGACGACCAACCAAGAGACCCAGTACTTC. It specifies CASSPGLTTNQETQYF.

Many counts were recorded for this clonotype. The rearrangement uses TRBV4-2 and TRBJ2-7; 10 positions match TRBD2. V dropped 3 bases and J dropped 5; count of bases not matched to a gene: 7. The CDR3 is 15 residues long. The germline gives CDR1 LGHNA, CDR2 YNFKEQ. CDR3 protein: CASSHPGTSEHEQYF. CDR3 DNA: TGTGCCAGCAGCCACCCCGGGACTAGCGAACACGAGCAGTACTTC.

This clonotype was seen repeatedly, ten times or more. The chain links TRBV6-1 to TRBJ2-5, with 8 bases lining up with TRBD1. The CDR3 consists of 15 residues. The trim removed 7 bases at V and 5 bases at J, leaving 12 bases unmatched. Germline CDR1 MNHNS, CDR2 SASEGT. The CDR3, as DNA: TGTGCCAGCATCCTGTCCCCCAGGGGGCGGGAGACCCAGTACTTC. This sequence encodes CASILSPRGRETQYF.

Of note for this clonotype: Given a much more abundant clone one base away, this may be a read error. CDR3 DNA sequence: TGTGCCAGCAGTGACAGGGGAAACTACACCTTC. This gives the protein CASSDRGNYTF. The chain links TRBV12-3 or TRBV12-4 to TRBJ1-2; TRBD1 agrees at 8 bases. Germline trimming cut 5 bases from V and 10 bases from J; bases unmatched to any gene: 3. This CDR3 contains 11 residues.

In its sample, this clonotype was seen a few times. J is TRBJ2-7 and V is TRBV4-1; D may be TRBD1 (6 bases). Trimming cost V 4 bases and J 3 bases, with 16 bases left between them. The CDR3 runs to 15 residues. Germline V gene sequence: CDR1 MGHRA, CDR2 YSYEKL. The CDR3 bases are TGCGCCAGCAGCCGCCTCCGGGACAAAATCTACGAGCAGTACTTC. Protein product: CASSRLRDKIYEQYF.

This clonotype was found many times. V is TRBV7-7 and J is TRBJ2-5, with 16 bases aligning to TRBD2. CDR3 length: 18 amino acids. V was pared by 0 bases and J by 4 bases, with 5 bases of the junction left unmatched. CDR1 is SSHAT, CDR2 FNYEAQ, per germline (reference sequence). This CDR3 reads CASSLAGLAGGPRETQYF. The CDR3 nucleotides read TGTGCCAGCAGCTTAGCGGGACTAGCGGGAGGGCCGCGAGAGACCCAGTACTTC.